This TCR beta chain was recovered during a study of cytomegalovirus exposure and HLA in healthy donors. V was shortened by 2 bases and J by 4 bases, with 14 bases between the two germline ends. Germline values: CDR1 SNHLY, CDR2 FYNNEI. The CDR3 runs to 15 residues. Amplification used 60 Vbeta primers and 13 Jbeta primers. The data were produced by immunoSEQ multiplex PCR, yet TCRdb's version contains in-frame clones alone and is incomplete. The specimen's table records about 170,000 clones. The chain is built from TRBV2 and TRBJ1-2, with D perhaps matching TRBD1 (5 bases). This TCR was sampled from a woman aged 18 to 35 in good health and CMV-seropositive. The sample was PBMCs. The CDR3 DNA is TGTGCCAGCAGTGAACGGGGGGGGGATACCTATGGCTACACCTTC. Its translation is CASSERGGDTYGYTF.